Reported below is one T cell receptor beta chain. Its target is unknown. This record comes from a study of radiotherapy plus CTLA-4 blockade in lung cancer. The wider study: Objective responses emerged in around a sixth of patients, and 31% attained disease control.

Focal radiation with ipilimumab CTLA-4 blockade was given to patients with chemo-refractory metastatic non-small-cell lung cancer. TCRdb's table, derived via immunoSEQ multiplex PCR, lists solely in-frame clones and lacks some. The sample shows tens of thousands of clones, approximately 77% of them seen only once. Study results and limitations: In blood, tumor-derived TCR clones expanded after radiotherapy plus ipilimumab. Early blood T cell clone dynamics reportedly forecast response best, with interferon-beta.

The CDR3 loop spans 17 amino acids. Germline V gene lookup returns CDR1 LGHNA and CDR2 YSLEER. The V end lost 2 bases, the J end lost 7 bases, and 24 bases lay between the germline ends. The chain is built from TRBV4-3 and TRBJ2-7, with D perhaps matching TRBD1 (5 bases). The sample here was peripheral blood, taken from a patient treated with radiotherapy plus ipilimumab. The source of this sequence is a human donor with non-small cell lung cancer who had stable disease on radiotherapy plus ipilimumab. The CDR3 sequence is CASSQSYRAADRIEQYF. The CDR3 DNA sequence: TGCGCCAGCAGCCAATCGTACCGGGCCGCTGACAGAATAGAGCAGTACTTC.